Listed below are T cell receptor beta chains from one sample, sequenced in a study of blood T cell repertoires in COVID-19. Sequencing used immunoSEQ multiplex PCR; TCRdb keeps in-frame clones, though not all of them. The table includes almost 250,000 clones, about 89% detected once. Material for sequencing was PBMCs or T cells enriched from blood (not recorded which). Every receptor here comes from a woman aged 30 to 39 who had recovered from COVID-19. Each CDR3 is given with its conserved first and last residue. The order of the fields is D gene, clone size, V gene, CDR3 length, J gene, CDR3 DNA, CDR3 protein. A D gene is named only where the DNA matches it firmly. Part of the rows lack a size; the others show once, few, many or a class for expanded clones.

D gene: TRBD1
clone size: -
V gene: TRBV5-1
CDR3 length: 19
J gene: TRBJ1-1
CDR3 DNA: TGCGCCAGCAGCTCGCGGCCGGGACAGGAATCGCTCATGAACACTGAAGCTTTCTTT
CDR3 protein: CASSSRPGQESLMNTEAFF

D gene: TRBD2
clone size: -
V gene: TRBV27
CDR3 length: 19
J gene: TRBJ2-1
CDR3 DNA: TGTGCCAGCAGTTTATTCCTAGCGGGAGATCATACGTCCTACAATGAGCAGTTCTTC
CDR3 protein: CASSLFLAGDHTSYNEQFF

D gene: -
clone size: -
V gene: TRBV29-1
CDR3 length: 17
J gene: TRBJ2-1
CDR3 DNA: TGCAGCGTTTCCGGGGTCGGGAGTACTAGCTCCTACAATGAGCAGTTCTTC
CDR3 protein: CSVSGVGSTSSYNEQFF

D gene: -
clone size: -
V gene: TRBV20-1
CDR3 length: 10
J gene: TRBJ2-5
CDR3 DNA: TGCAGTGCTAGCCCCAGGACCCAGTACTTC
CDR3 protein: CSASPRTQYF

D gene: -
clone size: few
V gene: TRBV5-1
CDR3 length: 13
J gene: TRBJ2-5
CDR3 DNA: TGCGCCAGCAGCTTGAGCCCACAGAAGACCCAGTACTTC
CDR3 protein: CASSLSPQKTQYF

D gene: TRBD1
clone size: -
V gene: TRBV7-2
CDR3 length: 14
J gene: TRBJ1-2
CDR3 DNA: TGTGCCAGCAGCTTAGACGGGGACAGGCCAGTCCGCACCTTC
CDR3 protein: CASSLDGDRPVRTF

D gene: -
clone size: -
V gene: TRBV7-3
CDR3 length: 16
J gene: TRBJ2-3
CDR3 DNA: TGTGCCAGCAGCCCGGACTTGTTCTCGAGCACAGATACGCAGTATTTT
CDR3 protein: CASSPDLFSSTDTQYF

D gene: -
clone size: -
V gene: TRBV5-4
CDR3 length: 13
J gene: TRBJ2-7
CDR3 DNA: TGTGCCAGCAGCTTGGGACAGAACTACGAGCAGTACTTC
CDR3 protein: CASSLGQNYEQYF

D gene: -
clone size: -
V gene: TRBV28
CDR3 length: 12
J gene: TRBJ2-1
CDR3 DNA: TGTGCCAGCAGTTTACTGGCCCCCGAAAGGTTCTTC
CDR3 protein: CASSLLAPERFF

D gene: -
clone size: -
V gene: TRBV15
CDR3 length: 16
J gene: TRBJ1-2
CDR3 DNA: TGTGCCACCAGCACCCACACGGGATTTAAGCACTATGGCTACACCTTC
CDR3 protein: CATSTHTGFKHYGYTF

D gene: TRBD1
clone size: -
V gene: TRBV6-2/TRBV6-3
CDR3 length: 21
J gene: TRBJ1-1
CDR3 DNA: TGTGCCAGCAGTTACCCAAGGATGACAGGGGGCCCCCCGTTGGTGAACACTGAAGCTTTCTTT
CDR3 protein: CASSYPRMTGGPPLVNTEAFF

D gene: -
clone size: -
V gene: TRBV7-9
CDR3 length: 14
J gene: TRBJ2-7
CDR3 DNA: TGTGCCAGCAGCTTAGAACGCGGATCCTACGAGCAGTACTTC
CDR3 protein: CASSLERGSYEQYF

D gene: TRBD2
clone size: -
V gene: TRBV7-2
CDR3 length: 17
J gene: TRBJ2-3
CDR3 DNA: TGTGCCAGCAGCTTAAAGGCTAGCGGGGATAGCACAGATACGCAGTATTTT
CDR3 protein: CASSLKASGDSTDTQYF

D gene: -
clone size: -
V gene: TRBV18
CDR3 length: 17
J gene: TRBJ1-1
CDR3 DNA: TGTGCCAGCTCACCACCGAGGGCAGGACGAATGAACACTGAAGCTTTCTTT
CDR3 protein: CASSPPRAGRMNTEAFF

D gene: TRBD1
clone size: -
V gene: TRBV30
CDR3 length: 13
J gene: TRBJ1-5
CDR3 DNA: TGTGCCTGGAGCAGGGGGGACAATCAGCCCCAGCATTTT
CDR3 protein: CAWSRGDNQPQHF

D gene: -
clone size: once
V gene: TRBV29-1
CDR3 length: 14
J gene: TRBJ1-1
CDR3 DNA: TGCAGCGTTTCGGGAGGAGACCAGAACACTGAAGCTTTCTTT
CDR3 protein: CSVSGGDQNTEAFF

D gene: -
clone size: -
V gene: TRBV6-6
CDR3 length: 14
J gene: TRBJ1-1
CDR3 DNA: TGTGCCAGCAGCTCACAGGGTGTAGACACTGAAGCTTTCTTT
CDR3 protein: CASSSQGVDTEAFF

D gene: TRBD1
clone size: -
V gene: TRBV27
CDR3 length: 16
J gene: TRBJ2-3
CDR3 DNA: TGTGCCAGCTTCAGCCCCGGGACAGGGTCTCCAGATACGCAGTATTTT
CDR3 protein: CASFSPGTGSPDTQYF

D gene: -
clone size: -
V gene: TRBV2
CDR3 length: 16
J gene: TRBJ1-4
CDR3 DNA: TGTGCCAGCAGTGAATGGCCGGCAGGACAAGATGAAAAACTGTTTTTT
CDR3 protein: CASSEWPAGQDEKLFF

D gene: TRBD1
clone size: -
V gene: TRBV19
CDR3 length: 15
J gene: TRBJ1-5
CDR3 DNA: TGTGCCAGTTTACTTACAGGGGGTCTCAATCAGCCCCAGCATTTT
CDR3 protein: CASLLTGGLNQPQHF

D gene: TRBD2
clone size: many
V gene: TRBV13
CDR3 length: 18
J gene: TRBJ2-5
CDR3 DNA: TGTGCCAGCAGCTTAGGCCGTACGGGACTAGCGGGAGGAGAGACCCAGTACTTC
CDR3 protein: CASSLGRTGLAGGETQYF

D gene: TRBD2
clone size: -
V gene: TRBV5-4
CDR3 length: 13
J gene: TRBJ2-7
CDR3 DNA: TGTGCCAGCAGCTTGGAGGGCAGGGAGGGGCAGTACTTC
CDR3 protein: CASSLEGREGQYF

D gene: TRBD1
clone size: -
V gene: TRBV7-2
CDR3 length: 15
J gene: TRBJ2-1
CDR3 DNA: TGTGCCAGCAGCCCATCCCGGACAGGCTACAATGAGCAGTTCTTC
CDR3 protein: CASSPSRTGYNEQFF

D gene: TRBD1
clone size: once
V gene: TRBV7-7
CDR3 length: 16
J gene: TRBJ2-5
CDR3 DNA: TGTGCTAGCAGCTTAGCGGCCAGGACAGGGATCCAGACCCAGTACTTC
CDR3 protein: CASSLAARTGIQTQYF

D gene: -
clone size: -
V gene: TRBV19
CDR3 length: 11
J gene: TRBJ1-1
CDR3 DNA: TGTGCCAGTAGTACCAGGGAAGAGGCTTTCTTT
CDR3 protein: CASSTREEAFF